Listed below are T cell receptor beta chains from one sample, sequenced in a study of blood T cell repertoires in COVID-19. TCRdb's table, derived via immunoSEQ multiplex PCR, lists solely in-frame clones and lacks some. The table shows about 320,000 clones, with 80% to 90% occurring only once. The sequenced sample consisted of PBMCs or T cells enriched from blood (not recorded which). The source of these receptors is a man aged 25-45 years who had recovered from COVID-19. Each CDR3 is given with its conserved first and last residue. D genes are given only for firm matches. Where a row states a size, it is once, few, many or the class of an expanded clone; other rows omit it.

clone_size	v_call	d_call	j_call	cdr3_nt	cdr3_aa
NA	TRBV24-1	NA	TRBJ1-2	TGTGCCACCAGTGATTTGGGCAGGGATTCCGGCTACACCTTC	CATSDLGRDSGYTF
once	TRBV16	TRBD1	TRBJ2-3	TGTGCCAGCAGCCCCGCGAGGGGGCGCAGCACAGATACGCAGTATTTT	CASSPARGRSTDTQYF
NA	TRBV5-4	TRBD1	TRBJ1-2	TGTGCCAGCAGCGGTTTGGGGGGACAGGGCTACACCTTC	CASSGLGGQGYTF
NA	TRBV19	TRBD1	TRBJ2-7	TGTGCCAGTAGTACTGGGACAGGACCACAGGGGGGCGAGCAGTACTTC	CASSTGTGPQGGEQYF
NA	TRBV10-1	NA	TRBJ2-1	TGCGCCAGCAGTGATTCGGGACTCCTCTACAATGAGCAGTTCTTC	CASSDSGLLYNEQFF
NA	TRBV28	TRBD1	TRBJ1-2	TGTGCCAGCAGTCCGGGACAGGGAGGGGGCTACACCTTC	CASSPGQGGGYTF
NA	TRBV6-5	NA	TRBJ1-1	TGTGCCAGCAGTTACGCGGTGAACACTGAAGCTTTCTTT	CASSYAVNTEAFF
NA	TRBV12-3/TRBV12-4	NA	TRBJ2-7	TGTGCCAGCAGTTCGACAAATACCTACGAGCAGTACTTC	CASSSTNTYEQYF
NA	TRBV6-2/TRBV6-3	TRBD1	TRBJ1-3	TGTGCCAGCAGTTTCCGGGGACAGTCGAGCTCTGGAAACACCATATATTTT	CASSFRGQSSSGNTIYF
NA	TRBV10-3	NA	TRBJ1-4	TGTGCCATCAAAGGGAGGGGGGACGAAAAACTGTTTTTT	CAIKGRGDEKLFF
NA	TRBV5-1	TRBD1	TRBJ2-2	TGCGCCAGCAGCATGGGGGACAGAAGACAATACCCTACGCGCACCGGGGAGCTGTTTTTT	CASSMGDRRQYPTRTGELFF
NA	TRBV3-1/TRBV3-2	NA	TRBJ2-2	TGTGCCAGCACCCCCCCCGGGGGAGCCGGGGAGCTGTTTTTT	CASTPPGGAGELFF
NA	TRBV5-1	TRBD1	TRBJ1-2	TGCGCCAGCAGCTTGGGACAGGGGGCGGGCTATGGCTACACCTTC	CASSLGQGAGYGYTF
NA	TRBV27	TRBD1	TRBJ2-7	TGTGCCAGCAAACCAGGGGGCGAGGGATACGAGCAGTACTTC	CASKPGGEGYEQYF
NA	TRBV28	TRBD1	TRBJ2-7	TGTGCCAGCAGTGACAGGGCCTACGAGCAGTACTTC	CASSDRAYEQYF
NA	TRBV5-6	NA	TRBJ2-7	TGTGCCAGCAGCTACGGACAGACAACCTACGAGCAGTACTTC	CASSYGQTTYEQYF
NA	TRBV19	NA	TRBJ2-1	TGTGCCAGTAGCAACCCTTTAGCGCAGTTCTTC	CASSNPLAQFF
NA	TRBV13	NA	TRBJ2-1	TGTGCCAGCAGTTATGTCAGGGGCTACAATGAGCAGTTCTTC	CASSYVRGYNEQFF
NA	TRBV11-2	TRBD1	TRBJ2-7	TGTGCCAGCAGCTTAGCTGGGACAGGGCACTACGAGCAGTACTTC	CASSLAGTGHYEQYF
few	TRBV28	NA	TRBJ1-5	TGTGCCAGCAGTTCGCGATTTTTCGGCAATCAGCCCCAGCATTTT	CASSSRFFGNQPQHF
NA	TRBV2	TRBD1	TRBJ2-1	TGTGCCAGCACCCCCATGCGGGACAGGGTCTACAATGAGCAGTTCTTC	CASTPMRDRVYNEQFF
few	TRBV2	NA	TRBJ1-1	TGTGCCAGCAGTGCACAGGTTAAGAACACTGAAGCTTTCTTT	CASSAQVKNTEAFF
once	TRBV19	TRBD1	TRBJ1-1	TGTGCCAGTAGTATTTCGGACAGGGGCCAGAGGACTGAAGCTTTCTTT	CASSISDRGQRTEAFF
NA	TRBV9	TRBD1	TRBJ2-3	TGTGCCAGCAGCGTGTTCCGGGACAGGGAGACAGATACGCAGTATTTT	CASSVFRDRETDTQYF
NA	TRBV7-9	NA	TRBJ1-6	TGTGCCAGCAGCTTAAACCTAGGCGGGGGATCCCTCCACTTT	CASSLNLGGGSLHF
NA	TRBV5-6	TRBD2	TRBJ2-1	TGTGCCAGCAGCTCGCGGGGGGGCTCCTACAATGAGCAGTTCTTC	CASSSRGGSYNEQFF
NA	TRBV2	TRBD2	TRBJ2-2	TGTGCCAGCAGTGTGACTAGCGGGGGCCCGAACACCGGGGAGCTGTTTTTT	CASSVTSGGPNTGELFF
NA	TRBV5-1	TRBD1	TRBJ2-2	TGCGCCAGCAGCCCCCGGACAGGGGACACCGGGGAGCTGTTTTTT	CASSPRTGDTGELFF
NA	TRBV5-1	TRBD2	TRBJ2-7	TGCGCCAGCAGTATAGCTAGCGGGAGGTACGAGCAGTACTTC	CASSIASGRYEQYF
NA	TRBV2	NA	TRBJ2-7	TGTGCCAGCCTCTCCGTAGAAAGATACGAGCAGTACTTC	CASLSVERYEQYF
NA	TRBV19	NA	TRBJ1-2	TGTGCCAGTAGTATAAGGACAGCCTACACCTTC	CASSIRTAYTF
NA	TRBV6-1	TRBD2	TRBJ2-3	TGTGCCAGCAGTGTGACTAGCGGGGGGCTAAGCACAGATACGCAGTATTTT	CASSVTSGGLSTDTQYF
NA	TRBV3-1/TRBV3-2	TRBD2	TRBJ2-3	TGTGCCAGCAGCCCCCCTGACAGGTCACGGACTAGCGGGGGGGTAAGAACAGATACGCAGTATTTT	CASSPPDRSRTSGGVRTDTQYF
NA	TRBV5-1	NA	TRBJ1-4	TGCGCCAGCAGATCCGGACAGCCAACAACTAATGAAAAACTGTTTTTT	CASRSGQPTTNEKLFF
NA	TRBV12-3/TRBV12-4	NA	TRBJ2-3	TGTGCCAGCAGTTTACTTCTCACAGATACGCAGTATTTT	CASSLLLTDTQYF
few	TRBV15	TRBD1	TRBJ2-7	TGTGCCACCAGCAGAGATACCGGGACAGGGACCATCTACGAGCAGTACTTC	CATSRDTGTGTIYEQYF
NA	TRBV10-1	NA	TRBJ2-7	TGCGCCAGCAGTGACTCAGGGTACTACGAGCAGTACTTC	CASSDSGYYEQYF
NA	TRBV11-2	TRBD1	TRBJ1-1	TGTGCCAGCAGGACACAGGGGATGCGCATGAACACTGAAGCTTTCTTT	CASRTQGMRMNTEAFF
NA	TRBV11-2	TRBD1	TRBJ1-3	TGTGCCAGCACCGAAGACAGGGTCGCTGGAAACACCATATATTTT	CASTEDRVAGNTIYF
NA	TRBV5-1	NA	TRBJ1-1	TGCGCCAGCAGCTTACAACAGGAACCGAACACTGAAGCTTTCTTT	CASSLQQEPNTEAFF
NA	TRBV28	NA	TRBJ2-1	TGTGCCAGCAGTTACATCGCCTACAATGAGCAGTTCTTC	CASSYIAYNEQFF
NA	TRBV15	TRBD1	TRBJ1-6	TGTGCCACCAGCAGCGGAATGCAGGGGGTCGCCTATAATTCACCCCTCCACTTT	CATSSGMQGVAYNSPLHF
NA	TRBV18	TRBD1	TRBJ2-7	TGTGCCAGCTCACCACCTATGAGACAGGGTCCCTACGAGCAGTACTTC	CASSPPMRQGPYEQYF
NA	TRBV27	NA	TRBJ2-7	TGTGCCAGCAGTTTAACAGGGTACACCTACGAGCAGTACTTC	CASSLTGYTYEQYF
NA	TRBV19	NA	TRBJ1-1	TGTGCCAGTAGTGGAAGCGCATACACTGAAGCTTTCTTT	CASSGSAYTEAFF
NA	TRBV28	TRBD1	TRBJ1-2	TGTGCCAGCAGTAGACAGGGAGCTCCCTATGGCTACACCTTC	CASSRQGAPYGYTF
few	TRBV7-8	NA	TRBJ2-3	TGTGCCAGCAGCTTAATCCTTGGAGCCAGCACAGATACGCAGTATTTT	CASSLILGASTDTQYF
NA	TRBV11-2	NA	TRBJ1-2	TGTGCCAGCAGCTTCTTTAACAGCTATGGCTACACCTTC	CASSFFNSYGYTF
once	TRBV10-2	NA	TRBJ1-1	TGCGCCAGCGGGAGTGGGGGCTGGAGCACTGAAGCTTTCTTT	CASGSGGWSTEAFF
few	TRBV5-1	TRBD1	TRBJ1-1	TGCGCCAGCAGCCGGGACAGCAACACTGAAGCTTTCTTT	CASSRDSNTEAFF
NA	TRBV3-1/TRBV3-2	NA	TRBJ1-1	TGTGCCAGCAGCCGGAACCGACAGGCGAACACTGAAGCTTTCTTT	CASSRNRQANTEAFF
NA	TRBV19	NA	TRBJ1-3	TGTGCCAGTAGTATATTAGCAAGTTCCTCTGGAAACACCATATATTTT	CASSILASSSGNTIYF
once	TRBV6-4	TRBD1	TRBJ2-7	TGTGCCAGCAGTGACTCGGGACAGGGCGAGCAGTACTTC	CASSDSGQGEQYF
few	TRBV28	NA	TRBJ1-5	TGTGCCAGCAGGTTCGGATCGGCAGGGATCAATCAGCCCCAGCATTTT	CASRFGSAGINQPQHF